This T cell receptor beta chain derives from a study of cytomegalovirus exposure and HLA in healthy donors. The PCR contained 60 Vbeta and 13 Jbeta primers. The protocol was immunoSEQ multiplex PCR, while the TCRdb copy is restricted to in-frame clones and leaves out a portion. The sample yields 75,000 to 100,000 clones, about 8% seen once. CDR1 is MDHEN, CDR2 SYDVKM, per germline. V was clipped by 3 bases and J by 0 bases, with 9 bases between them. This CDR3 is 15 amino acids long. This clone was observed a handful of times. The receptor was derived from a man between 45 and 60 years old in good health and CMV-seronegative. Sequencing used PBMCs. The chain couples TRBV28 to TRBJ2-1; D gene unclear. This CDR3 is CASSLNSYSYNEQFF. The CDR3 DNA sequence: TGTGCCAGCAGTTTGAACAGCTACTCCTACAATGAGCAGTTCTTC.